This is a list of T cell receptor beta chains from one sample in a study of regulatory T cells in long-lasting Graves disease. TCRdb re-analysed the multiplex PCR reads in MiXCR, keeping a single row per CDR3 protein. Of around 450,000 distinct CDR3 sequences in the sample, over 14% are singletons; the top ten hold approximately 7.6%. The same data also contributed to another study, on T cells in Graves' hyperthyroidism and ophthalmopathy.

The sample was peripheral blood mononuclear cells (PBMCs), taken at new diagnosis, from a patient treated with antithyroid drugs. Receptor source: a woman aged 40 to 55 with Graves disease. Both conserved end residues are part of each CDR3. A D gene is named only where the DNA matches it firmly. Size values are once, few and many counts, or a class for expanded clones, and some rows have none.

D: -; J: TRBJ2-1; size: -; V: TRBV19; CDR3: CASSTSQGIDNEQFF; DNA: TGTGCCAGTAGTACAAGTCAGGGGATCGACAATGAGCAGTTCTTC
D: TRBD1; J: TRBJ1-1; size: -; V: TRBV4-1; CDR3: CASSHPGQGVEAFF; DNA: TGCGCCAGCAGCCACCCGGGACAGGGAGTTGAAGCTTTCTTT
D: TRBD1; J: TRBJ1-1; size: many; V: TRBV18; CDR3: CASSPRTGAPRF; DNA: TGTGCCAGCTCACCGAGGACAGGGGCCCCCCGCTTT
D: -; J: TRBJ2-4; size: many; V: TRBV6-2/TRBV6-3; CDR3: CASSTRTDLAKNIQYF; DNA: TGTGCCAGCAGCACACGGACAGACCTAGCCAAAAACATTCAGTACTTC
D: TRBD2; J: TRBJ2-5; size: many; V: TRBV11-3; CDR3: CASSPPLAGVQETQYF; DNA: TGTGCCAGCAGTCCCCCGCTAGCGGGGGTCCAAGAGACCCAGTACTTC
D: -; J: TRBJ2-7; size: -; V: TRBV4-1; CDR3: CASSLKPLGAEASYEQYF; DNA: TGCGCCAGCAGCCTGAAACCGCTGGGAGCTGAGGCGAGCTACGAGCAGTACTTC
D: TRBD2; J: TRBJ2-3; size: -; V: TRBV27; CDR3: CASGGGATDTQYF; DNA: TGTGCCTCCGGCGGGGGGGCTACAGATACGCAGTATTTT
D: TRBD1; J: TRBJ1-2; size: many; V: TRBV2; CDR3: CASSAQGGDYGYTF; DNA: TGTGCCAGCAGTGCCCAGGGGGGAGACTACGGCTACACCTTC
D: TRBD1; J: TRBJ2-1; size: -; V: TRBV6-1; CDR3: CASSGQGNTYNEQFF; DNA: TGTGCCAGCAGTGGACAGGGTAATACCTACAATGAGCAGTTCTTC
D: TRBD1; J: TRBJ2-1; size: many; V: TRBV10-2; CDR3: CASSRDRGHNEQFF; DNA: TGCGCCAGCAGCCGGGACAGGGGCCACAATGAGCAGTTCTTC
D: TRBD1; J: TRBJ1-2; size: many; V: TRBV12-3/TRBV12-4; CDR3: CASNPPGQGLYGYTF; DNA: TGTGCCAGCAACCCGCCTGGACAGGGGTTGTATGGCTACACCTTC
D: TRBD2; J: TRBJ2-1; size: many; V: TRBV7-3; CDR3: CASSQRTSGPSNEQFF; DNA: TGTGCCAGCAGCCAAAGGACTAGCGGGCCTAGCAATGAGCAGTTCTTC
D: -; J: TRBJ2-3; size: -; V: TRBV5-1; CDR3: CASSDPWGDGTDTQYF; DNA: TGCGCCAGCAGCGACCCATGGGGAGACGGCACAGATACGCAGTATTTT
D: -; J: TRBJ1-5; size: few; V: TRBV28; CDR3: CASSYYNGPVGQPQHF; DNA: TGTGCCAGCAGTTATTACAATGGCCCGGTCGGACAGCCCCAGCATTTT
D: -; J: TRBJ2-6; size: many; V: TRBV11-2; CDR3: CASSSLAASGANVLTF; DNA: TGTGCCAGCAGCTCCTTGGCTGCTTCTGGGGCCAACGTCCTGACTTTC
D: -; J: TRBJ2-1; size: -; V: TRBV4-1; CDR3: CASSQDRTASYNEQFF; DNA: TGCGCCAGCAGCCAAGATAGGACAGCTTCCTACAATGAGCAGTTCTTC
D: -; J: TRBJ2-7; size: many; V: TRBV28; CDR3: CASSFLVSRDYEQYF; DNA: TGTGCCAGCAGTTTTTTGGTTAGCCGGGACTACGAGCAGTACTTC
D: -; J: TRBJ2-7; size: many; V: TRBV2; CDR3: CASSEGGIAIYEQYF; DNA: TGTGCCAGCAGTGAAGGGGGAATCGCGATCTACGAGCAGTACTTC
D: TRBD2; J: TRBJ2-1; size: -; V: TRBV4-1; CDR3: CASSQLGLVYNEQFF; DNA: TGCGCCAGCAGCCAGTTGGGACTAGTGTACAATGAGCAGTTCTTC
D: -; J: TRBJ2-6; size: many; V: TRBV7-9; CDR3: CASSPQGHVLTF; DNA: TGTGCCAGCAGCCCACAGGGCCACGTCCTGACTTTC
D: -; J: TRBJ1-5; size: few; V: TRBV7-8; CDR3: CASSLGQPINQPQHF; DNA: TGTGCCAGCAGCTTAGGACAGCCTATCAATCAGCCCCAGCATTTT
D: -; J: TRBJ2-3; size: many; V: TRBV12-3/TRBV12-4; CDR3: CASNLQGYGTDTQYF; DNA: TGTGCCAGCAACTTACAGGGTTATGGCACAGATACGCAGTATTTT
D: -; J: TRBJ2-1; size: many; V: TRBV6-2/TRBV6-3; CDR3: CASSYFGTEQFF; DNA: TGTGCCAGCAGTTACTTTGGAACCGAGCAGTTCTTC
D: -; J: TRBJ2-3; size: many; V: TRBV30; CDR3: CAWRRQVADTQYF; DNA: TGTGCCTGGAGGCGGCAAGTAGCAGATACGCAGTATTTT
D: -; J: TRBJ1-2; size: -; V: TRBV5-1; CDR3: CASSRIRDGDGYTF; DNA: TGCGCCAGCAGCCGGATTCGGGACGGAGATGGCTACACCTTC
D: TRBD1; J: TRBJ1-6; size: many; V: TRBV3-1; CDR3: CASSQGTGSDSPLHF; DNA: TGTGCCAGCAGCCAAGGGACAGGGTCGGATTCACCCCTCCACTTT
D: -; J: TRBJ1-2; size: many; V: TRBV2; CDR3: CASSAGSYGYTF; DNA: TGTGCCAGCAGCGCCGGGAGCTATGGCTACACCTTC
D: -; J: TRBJ1-2; size: many; V: TRBV27; CDR3: CASSLSQRSYGYTF; DNA: TGTGCCAGCAGTTTGTCCCAAAGAAGTTATGGCTACACCTTC
D: TRBD1; J: TRBJ2-1; size: few; V: TRBV9; CDR3: CASSVEGAGTNEQFF; DNA: TGTGCCAGCAGCGTAGAGGGGGCAGGAACCAATGAGCAGTTCTTC
D: TRBD2; J: TRBJ2-3; size: few; V: TRBV9; CDR3: CASSPGLAGGRDTQYF; DNA: TGTGCCAGCAGCCCGGGACTAGCGGGAGGGAGAGATACGCAGTATTTT
D: TRBD1; J: TRBJ2-1; size: many; V: TRBV6-2/TRBV6-3; CDR3: CASSYLYPDREENEQFF; DNA: TGTGCCAGCAGTTACCTGTACCCGGACAGGGAAGAGAATGAGCAGTTCTTC
D: TRBD2; J: TRBJ2-1; size: -; V: TRBV19; CDR3: CASSTLAGGTYNEQFF; DNA: TGTGCCAGTAGTACTCTAGCGGGAGGTACGTACAATGAGCAGTTCTTC
D: -; J: TRBJ2-7; size: few; V: TRBV9; CDR3: CASSAGEGQVYEQYF; DNA: TGTGCCAGCTCAGCCGGGGAAGGCCAGGTGTACGAGCAGTACTTC
D: -; J: TRBJ2-5; size: many; V: TRBV18; CDR3: CASSPQRRNTQETQYF; DNA: TGTGCCAGCTCACCACAACGGAGGAACACCCAAGAGACCCAGTACTTC
D: TRBD2; J: TRBJ2-1; size: many; V: TRBV11-2; CDR3: CASKAGGHNEQFF; DNA: TGTGCCAGCAAGGCGGGGGGGCACAATGAGCAGTTCTTC
D: -; J: TRBJ1-5; size: -; V: TRBV19; CDR3: CATAQGSNQPQHF; DNA: TGTGCCACAGCTCAGGGGAGCAATCAGCCCCAGCATTTT
D: -; J: TRBJ1-5; size: -; V: TRBV19; CDR3: CASKEGSWPQHF; DNA: TGTGCCAGTAAAGAGGGCTCCTGGCCCCAGCATTTT
D: -; J: TRBJ2-7; size: -; V: TRBV19; CDR3: CASSMGRGYEQYF; DNA: TGTGCCAGTAGTATGGGAAGGGGCTACGAGCAGTACTTC
D: -; J: TRBJ1-4; size: -; V: TRBV4-1; CDR3: CASSQEKQGLNEKLFF; DNA: TGCGCCAGCAGCCAAGAAAAACAGGGCCTTAATGAAAAACTGTTTTTT
D: -; J: TRBJ1-2; size: many; V: TRBV12-3/TRBV12-4; CDR3: CASSRGTGYTF; DNA: TGTGCCAGCAGTCGGGGGACAGGCTACACCTTC
D: TRBD1; J: TRBJ2-2; size: many; V: TRBV6-1; CDR3: CASSEFGQENTGELFF; DNA: TGTGCCAGCAGTGAATTCGGACAGGAGAACACCGGGGAGCTGTTTTTT
D: TRBD2; J: TRBJ2-5; size: few; V: TRBV4-3; CDR3: CASSQGGGVTGETQYF; DNA: TGCGCCAGCAGCCAAGGGGGAGGGGTGACCGGAGAGACCCAGTACTTC